These 20 T cell receptor beta chains were all obtained from the same sample, sequenced in a study of control samples from healthy donors and cancer patients. TCRdb's table, derived via immunoSEQ multiplex PCR, lists solely in-frame clones and lacks some. The listing records fewer than 250,000 clones. Sequenced input: blood. The source is a woman younger than 45 in good health.

The chain links TRBV5-1 to TRBJ1-4; no firm D call. Per germline, CDR1 SGHRS and CDR2 YFSETQ. CDR3 size: 15 residues. Trimming cost V 0 bases and J 6 bases, with 12 bases left between them. The CDR3: CASSLEDTTDEKLFF. The DNA of the CDR3 is TGCGCCAGCAGCTTGGAGGATACGACGGATGAAAAACTGTTTTTT. Full variable domain (outside the CDR3, taken from reference TRBV5-1 and TRBJ1-4): KAGVTQTPRYLIKTRGQQVTLSCSPISGHRSVSWYQQTPGQGLQFLFEYFSETQRNKGNFPGRFSGRQFSNSRSEMNVSTLELGDSALYLCASSLEDTTDEKLFFGSGTQLSVL.

This sequence joins TRBV27 and TRBJ1-1; 8 bases match TRBD1. The CDR3 has 15 amino acids. From germline, CDR1 is MNHEY and CDR2 SMNVEV (reference sequence). The V and J ends lost 5 bases and 5 bases, in that order; junction bases with no gene match: 10. The CDR3 here is CASSNLPGGWTEAFF. CDR3 DNA: TGTGCCAGCAGTAACCTTCCAGGGGGCTGGACTGAAGCTTTCTTT.

This rearrangement joins TRBV11-2 to TRBJ1-2, with 9 nucleotides matching TRBD1. Germline V CDR1 and CDR2: SGHAT, FQNNGV. The V segment lost 3 bases and the J segment 2 bases; nucleotides outside the gene matches: 10. The CDR3 consists of 17 residues. The CDR3 spells CASSFSLPTGGNYGYTF. The CDR3 DNA reads as TGTGCCAGCAGCTTCTCCCTGCCGACAGGGGGGAACTATGGCTACACCTTC.

V gene TRBV4-2 combines with J gene TRBJ1-3, with a possible D match to TRBD1 (5 bases). V was trimmed by 1 base and J by 2 bases, leaving 18 bases between them. Germline V gene data show CDR1 as LGHNA and CDR2 as YNFKEQ. The CDR3 runs 18 residues. The CDR3 region has the DNA TGTGCCAGCAGCCAAGCGACATCCCGACAGAGGACTGGAAACACCATATATTTT. It translates to CASSQATSRQRTGNTIYF.

CDR3 sequence reads: CASSSGRWDQPQHF. CDR3 bases: TGTGCCAGCAGCTCGGGAAGATGGGATCAGCCCCAGCATTTT. The chain is built from TRBV2 and TRBJ1-5; D call uncertain. The CDR3 has 14 residues. V lost 6 bases, J lost 5 bases, and 14 bases lay in between. In germline, CDR1 is SNHLY, CDR2 FYNNEI.

The chain combines TRBV6-5 with TRBJ1-4, with a possible D match to TRBD1 (5 bases). The CDR3 runs to 12 residues. Trimming took off 6 bases at V and 7 bases at J, with 9 bases between the two ends. CDR1 MNHEY and CDR2 SVGAGI come from the germline V gene. The CDR3 nucleotides are TGTGCCAGCAGCGGGGGGGGTGAAAAACTGTTTTTT. This gives the protein CASSGGGEKLFF.

V gene TRBV7-3 combines with J gene TRBJ2-1; the match to TRBD1 covers 8 bases. The germline gives CDR1 SGHTA, CDR2 FQGTGA. CDR3 size: 13 residues. With 1 base clipped from V and 10 bases from J, the junction kept 3 bases outside the gene matches. In DNA form, the CDR3 reads TGTGCCAGCAGCTTAAGCGGGGACAGGGAGCAGTTCTTC. Protein: CASSLSGDREQFF.

This chain joins TRBV6-2 or TRBV6-3 and TRBJ1-2; weak D call: TRBD1 (6 bases). The CDR3 contains 12 residues. Germline CDR1 MNHEY, CDR2 SVGEGT. V was trimmed by 4 bases and J by 11 bases, leaving 14 bases between them. Here the CDR3 reads CASSFLGQPYTF. CDR3 coding DNA: TGTGCCAGCAGTTTCCTAGGACAGCCTTACACCTTC.

The chain's CDR3 is CASKERGVSYNEQFF. CDR3 in DNA: TGTGCCAGTAAGGAGCGGGGGGTCTCCTACAATGAGCAGTTCTTC. The V and J genes are TRBV19 and TRBJ2-1; TRBD2 aligns across 9 bases. The CDR3 sequence is 15 residues long. The germline V gene has CDR1 LNHDA and CDR2 SQIVND (reference sequence). J was trimmed by 0 bases and V by 7 bases; bases with no gene match: 4.

This rearrangement joins TRBV20-1 to TRBJ1-2; D unresolved. This CDR3 is built from 15 residues. Per the germline V gene, CDR1 is DFQATT and CDR2 is SNEGSKA (reference sequence). Trimming left V 3 bases short and J 5 bases short, with 19 bases between. The CDR3 nucleotides read TGCAGTGCTAGTCCCGTCAACAGTCAGGCGTATGGCTACACCTTC. Protein: CSASPVNSQAYGYTF.

The chain carries TRBV28 and TRBJ1-1; D might be TRBD1 (6 bases). This CDR3 contains 15 residues. Per the germline V gene, CDR1 is MDHEN and CDR2 is SYDVKM. Trimming shortened V by 3 bases and J by 10 bases, and 21 bases separated the two germline ends. CDR3 loop: CASSLGTYRERSAFF. CDR3 nucleotides: TGTGCCAGCAGTTTGGGGACCTACAGGGAGCGTTCAGCTTTCTTT.

The CDR3 region has the DNA TGTGCCAGCAGCCGGGCCTCCAATAGTAATTCACCCCTCCACTTT. Amino acids: CASSRASNSNSPLHF. V is TRBV2 and J is TRBJ1-6; unclear D gene. CDR3 size: 15 residues. Between the trimmed V and J ends, which lost 6 bases and 6 bases, there was a span of 15 bases. Germline values: CDR1 SNHLY, CDR2 FYNNEI.

The rearrangement links TRBV28 to TRBJ2-7; D remains ambiguous. V was pared by 5 bases and J by 4 bases, with 12 bases between. The CDR3 covers 13 residues. Germline V CDR1 and CDR2: MDHEN, SYDVKM. CDR3 nucleotides: TGTGCCAGCAGTACACAGACCCCGTACGAGCAGTACTTC. Protein: CASSTQTPYEQYF.

The chain links TRBV24-1 to TRBJ1-2; D might be TRBD1 (6 bases). The CDR3 spans 14 residues. V dropped 3 bases and J dropped 4 bases, with 11 bases sitting between them. CDR1 KGHDR and CDR2 SFDVKD come from the germline V gene. The CDR3 loop reads CATSDTQGRYGYTF. CDR3 sequence (DNA): TGTGCCACCAGTGATACCCAGGGGCGCTATGGCTACACCTTC.

The CDR3 sequence: CANGRVRTEAFF. CDR3 nucleotide sequence: TGTGCCAATGGCAGGGTGAGGACTGAAGCTTTCTTT. The chain carries TRBV6-5 and TRBJ1-1, with D possibly matching TRBD1 (5 bases). The V gene lost 10 bases and the J gene lost 5 bases, with 14 bases spanning the gap. There are 12 residues in the CDR3. The V gene's germline CDR1 is MNHEY and CDR2 SVGAGI.

The chain couples TRBV12-3 or TRBV12-4 to TRBJ1-1; possibly TRBD1 for D (6 bases). This CDR3 comprises 12 residues. V was cut by 3 bases and J by 6 bases, with 8 bases left in between. The CDR3 nucleotides read TGTGCCAGCAGTTTTCAGGGGCCTGAAGCTTTCTTT. Translating gives CASSFQGPEAFF.

This chain connects TRBV6-5 to TRBJ2-2, with D possibly TRBD2 on 5 matching bases. The germline V gene has CDR1 MNHEY and CDR2 SVGAGI. Trimming shortened V by 7 bases and J by 4 bases, and 13 bases separated the two germline ends. This CDR3 has 14 residues. CDR3 nucleotide sequence: TGTGCCAGCACGGATCCGGGGATCACCGGGGAGCTGTTTTTT. This translates into CASTDPGITGELFF.

The genes are TRBV7-9 and TRBJ2-1, with 8 bases aligning to TRBD2. The J segment lost 0 bases and the V segment lost 4 bases, leaving 8 bases of the junction unmatched. The CDR3 runs 17 residues. Germline assignment: CDR1 SEHNR and CDR2 FQNEAQ (reference sequence). The CDR3 reads CASSSLGRAASYNEQFF. The DNA for the CDR3 is TGTGCCAGCAGCTCCCTCGGGAGGGCGGCCTCCTACAATGAGCAGTTCTTC.

The CDR3 coding sequence is TGTGCCAGCAGCCGACCCATCCGTTATGGCTACACCTTC. It yields the protein CASSRPIRYGYTF. J is TRBJ1-2 and V is TRBV12-3 or TRBV12-4, with D uncertain. This CDR3 region has 13 residues. Between the trimmed V and J ends, which lost 6 bases and 5 bases, there was a span of 13 bases.

The CDR3 loop is CASSPGTGTGGGYTF. The CDR3, as DNA: TGTGCCAGCTCACCGGGAACCGGGACAGGTGGGGGCTACACCTTC. The chain is built from TRBV18 and TRBJ1-2; TRBD1 matches at 8 bases. The V gene end was trimmed by 3 bases and the J gene end by 8 bases; junction bases not matched to a gene: 11. This CDR3 spans 15 amino acids. The germline gives CDR1 KGHSH, CDR2 LQKENI.